This T cell receptor beta chain was identified in a study of T-cell memory formation after mild COVID-19. CDR3 size: 17 residues. Trimming left V 1 base short and J 4 bases short, with 14 bases between. CDR1 and CDR2 (germline): MGHRA, YSYEKL. This clonotype was recorded a few times. The target antigen is unknown. A 5'RACE reaction primed in the constant segment made cDNA libraries of TCR alpha and TCR beta, and these carried sample barcodes and UMIs. One entry per CDR3 protein results from TCRdb running MiXCR on the 5' RACE reads. The table records about half a million distinct CDR3 sequences, roughly 20% of them present only once. Study conclusions and caveats: Whereas later expanders leaned CD4+, clones contracting day 15 to 85 showed a balanced CD4/CD8 makeup. Mostly located in CM and EM were contracting CD4+ clones, with contracting CD8+ clones located in EMRA. Cross-reactive memory apparently joined, as some responding clones appeared in pre-infection memory.

The TCR comes from an adult woman who had mild COVID-19 (a few samples of this study predate the infection). Cell type and time point are not known. What was sequenced was PBMCs or a T cell subset sorted from them (not recorded which). The rearrangement uses TRBV4-1 and TRBJ2-6, with D possibly TRBD1 on 6 matching bases. This CDR3 reads CASSQGDTGPGANVLTF. CDR3 nucleotides: TGCGCCAGCAGCCAAGGAGATACAGGGCCCGGGGCCAACGTCCTGACTTTC.